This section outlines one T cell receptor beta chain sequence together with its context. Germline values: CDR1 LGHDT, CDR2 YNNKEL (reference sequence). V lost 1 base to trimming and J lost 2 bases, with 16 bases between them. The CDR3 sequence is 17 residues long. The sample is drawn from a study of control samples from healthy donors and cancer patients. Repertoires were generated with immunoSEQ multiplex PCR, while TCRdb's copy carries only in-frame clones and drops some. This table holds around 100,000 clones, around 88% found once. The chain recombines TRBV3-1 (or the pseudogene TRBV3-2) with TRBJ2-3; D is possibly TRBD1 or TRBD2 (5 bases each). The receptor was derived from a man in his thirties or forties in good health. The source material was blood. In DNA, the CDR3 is TGTGCCAGCAGCCAAGGTTGGGGGTCACCCCTCACAGATACGCAGTATTTT. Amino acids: CASSQGWGSPLTDTQYF.